This passage covers 30 T cell receptor beta chains from one sample sequenced in a study of response to subunit inactivated influenza vaccine. MiXCR, run by TCRdb on the RT-PCR reads, gives a single entry per CDR3 protein. Among about 190,000 distinct CDR3 sequences listed, roughly an eighth were seen once. Source: CD8+ T cells sorted from PBMCs, taken 5 days after vaccination. All receptors derive from a man in his forties or fifties who received an inactivated influenza vaccine.

This clonotype was seen many times. The chain couples TRBV25-1 to TRBJ1-2; unclear D gene. V was clipped by 6 bases and J by 2 bases, with 10 bases between them. This CDR3 has 13 residues. Germline V gene sequence: CDR1 MGHDK, CDR2 SYGVNS. The CDR3 spells CASSFELNYGYTF. The CDR3 DNA reads as TGTGCCAGCAGCTTTGAGTTAAACTATGGCTACACCTTC.

In this sample, this clonotype turned up a few times. The chain combines TRBV4-3 with TRBJ1-4, with D uncertain. The CDR3 length is 14 residues. Germline V lookup: CDR1 LGHNA, CDR2 YSLEER. Trimming pared 0 bases from V and 8 bases from J, leaving 10 bases between. The CDR3 sequence: CASSQEWGREKLFF. As DNA, the CDR3 is TGCGCCAGCAGCCAAGAATGGGGTCGCGAAAAACTGTTTTTT.

This clonotype has at least ten counts. The V and J genes are TRBV27 and TRBJ2-1, with a tentative D call TRBD1 (5 bases). The CDR3 is made up of 17 amino acids. V was trimmed by 2 bases and J by 0 bases, leaving 14 bases between them. Germline V lookup: CDR1 MNHEY, CDR2 SMNVEV (reference sequence). The CDR3 here is CASSLGSGLSSYNEQFF. CDR3 bases: TGTGCCAGCAGTTTAGGGTCAGGGCTGAGCTCCTACAATGAGCAGTTCTTC.

The genes are TRBV20-1 and TRBJ2-3; D gene ambiguous. This CDR3 has 11 amino acids. Trimming removed 7 bases from V and 5 bases from J, with 10 bases in between. Germline CDR1 DFQATT, CDR2 SNEGSKA (reference sequence). The CDR3 nucleotides are TGCAGTGTGGCTAGACAAGATACGCAGTATTTT. Translated: CSVARQDTQYF.

The chain combines TRBV7-8 with TRBJ2-2; D is undetermined. The CDR3 has 15 residues. Between the trimmed V and J ends, which lost 4 bases and 2 bases, there was a span of 11 bases. Germline V gene sequence: CDR1 SGHVS, CDR2 FQNEAQ. The CDR3 sequence: CASSSLGLNTGELFF. In nucleotides, the CDR3 is TGTGCCAGCAGCTCCCTAGGCCTTAACACCGGGGAGCTGTTTTTT.

The table lists this clonotype with a few counts. J is TRBJ2-3 and V is TRBV28; tentative D call: TRBD2 (5 bases). The V end was cut by 1 base, the J end by 2 bases, with 16 bases between. The CDR3 totals 17 residues. Germline CDR1 MDHEN, CDR2 SYDVKM. Here the CDR3 reads CASSLLTVGAHTDTQYF. Here the CDR3 DNA reads TGTGCCAGCAGTTTATTAACCGTGGGAGCACACACAGATACGCAGTATTTT.

This clonotype showed up many times. The V gene is TRBV11-2, the J gene TRBJ2-7; TRBD1 matches at 12 bases. V lost 3 bases to trimming and J lost 2 bases; unmatched junction nucleotides: 2. The germline gives CDR1 SGHAT, CDR2 FQNNGV. The CDR3 runs 15 residues. The CDR3 loop reads CASSLGQGATYEQYF. The CDR3 DNA reads TGTGCCAGCAGCTTGGGACAGGGGGCCACCTACGAGCAGTACTTC.

The V gene is TRBV15, the J gene TRBJ2-1; tentative D call: TRBD2 (6 bases). This CDR3 region has 15 residues. The V gene's germline CDR1 is LNHNV and CDR2 YYDKDF (reference sequence). V was shortened by 5 bases and J by 3 bases, with 14 bases between the two germline ends. CDR3 in DNA: TGTGCCACCAGCGGGGCGGGAACCAACTACAATGAGCAGTTCTTC. Its translation is CATSGAGTNYNEQFF.

In regard to this clonotype: Germline and junction disagree at one end, which may indicate a read error. V and J are TRBV5-1 and TRBJ2-5; TRBD1 matches 11 bases. This CDR3 has 14 residues. Germline V gene data show CDR1 as SGHRS and CDR2 as YFSETQ. Written as DNA, the CDR3 is TGCGCCGGCAGCTTGGGACAGGGGGAGATGACCCAGTACTTC. It encodes CAGSLGQGEMTQYF. The full variable domain, its missing parts supplied by reference TRBV5-1 and TRBJ2-5, is KAGVTQTPRYLIKTRGQQVTLSCSPISGHRSVSWYQQTPGQGLQFLFEYFSETQRNKGNFPGRFSGRQFSNSRSEMNVSTLELGDSALYLCAGSLGQGEMTQYFGPGTRLLVL.

Ten or more counts support this clonotype. This chain connects TRBV2 to TRBJ2-3, with 8 bases fitting TRBD2. Germline-derived CDR1 and CDR2 are SNHLY and FYNNEI. With V trimmed by 3 bases and J by 3 bases, 5 bases remained unmatched. CDR3 length: 15 residues. The CDR3: CASSDAGGLTDTQYF. CDR3 coding DNA: TGTGCCAGCAGTGATGCGGGGGGTTTGACAGATACGCAGTATTTT.

The chain has TRBV4-1 and TRBJ2-7; 9 bases line up with TRBD1. This CDR3 has 16 residues. Germline CDR1 and CDR2: MGHRA and YSYEKL. The junction had 6 bases not matched to a gene; V was cut back by 1 base and J by 2 bases. The CDR3 reads CASSQVGTGFTYEQYF. In DNA, the CDR3 is TGCGCCAGCAGCCAAGTTGGGACAGGGTTCACCTACGAGCAGTACTTC.

By share, this clonotype ranks as medium-sized. The rearrangement links TRBV28 to TRBJ2-1; TRBD2 might be the D (5 bases). Trimming took 6 bases from V and 3 from J, leaving 9 bases between them. Germline V gene data show CDR1 as MDHEN and CDR2 as SYDVKM. The CDR3 totals 13 residues. CDR3 in amino acids: CASSPRGYNEQFF. CDR3 nucleotide sequence: TGTGCCAGCAGCCCTCGGGGCTACAATGAGCAGTTCTTC.

This chain links TRBV3-1 with TRBJ2-2; perhaps TRBD2 as D (7 bases). Germline values: CDR1 LGHDT, CDR2 YNNKEL (reference sequence). With 5 bases removed from V and 0 bases from J, the gap between germline ends came to 10 bases. CDR3 size: 15 residues. The CDR3 region is CASSAGGPNTGELFF. The CDR3 DNA is TGTGCCAGCAGCGCCGGGGGGCCGAACACCGGGGAGCTGTTTTTT.

The rearrangement uses TRBV6-5 and TRBJ2-7, with 7 bases fitting TRBD1. The V gene's germline CDR1 is MNHEY and CDR2 SVGAGI. The V and J ends lost 2 bases and 4 bases, in that order; junction bases with no gene match: 5. The CDR3 has 14 amino acids. The CDR3 reads CASSYEGAGYEQYF. The DNA of the CDR3 is TGTGCCAGCAGTTACGAGGGGGCAGGTTACGAGCAGTACTTC.

In this sample, this clonotype turned up a few times. The chain carries TRBV20-1 and TRBJ2-1; D is tentatively TRBD1 or TRBD2 (5 bases each). The CDR3 has 14 residues. Trimming pared 3 bases from V and 7 bases from J, leaving 16 bases between. Germline CDR1 reads DFQATT; CDR2 reads SNEGSKA (reference sequence). The CDR3: CSASTGFRGNEQFF. DNA of the CDR3: TGCAGTGCTAGCACAGGCTTCCGGGGTAATGAGCAGTTCTTC.

There are a few counts of this clonotype. The V and J genes are TRBV6-5 and TRBJ2-7, with D uncertain. The CDR3 runs 14 residues. CDR1 and CDR2 (germline): MNHEY, SVGAGI. The germline V and J ends were trimmed by 4 bases and 5 bases, with 15 bases remaining between them. CDR3 bases: TGTGCCAGCAGTTCCTTCACAGATCCCGACGAGCAGTACTTC. Translating it yields CASSSFTDPDEQYF.

This clonotype turned up a few times. This sequence joins TRBV4-3 and TRBJ2-1; perhaps TRBD1 as D (6 bases). The length of the CDR3 is 17 residues. V lost 0 bases and J 3 bases, leaving 15 bases between the germline ends. Germline lookup yields CDR1 LGHNA and CDR2 YSLEER. In DNA, the CDR3 is TGCGCCAGCAGCCAAGATCTTAGGGACACTCTCTACAATGAGCAGTTCTTC. Its protein is CASSQDLRDTLYNEQFF.

This clonotype was seen more than once but under ten times. The chain employs TRBV5-1 and TRBJ2-2, with 11 bases lining up with TRBD1. V lost 2 bases to trimming and J lost 4 bases; unmatched junction nucleotides: 1. The CDR3 totals 15 residues. Germline CDR1 is SGHRS and CDR2 is YFSETQ. This chain's CDR3 is CASSFGQGATGELFF. CDR3 in DNA: TGCGCCAGCAGCTTTGGACAGGGGGCCACCGGGGAGCTGTTTTTT.

The rearrangement links TRBV7-8 to TRBJ1-5, with TRBD1 identical over 7 bases. The V gene end was trimmed by 0 bases and the J gene end by 6 bases; junction bases not matched to a gene: 14. CDR1 and CDR2 (germline): SGHVS, FQNEAQ. The CDR3 loop spans 18 amino acids. DNA of the CDR3: TGTGCCAGCAGCTTAGCGATTCAGGGGGGAGGGTTGGGTCAGCCCCAGCATTTT. It specifies CASSLAIQGGGLGQPQHF.

V gene TRBV27 combines with J gene TRBJ2-7; 7 bases agree with TRBD1. J gave up 6 bases and V 9 bases, and 5 bases lay outside the gene matches. This CDR3 is 11 amino acids long. Germline CDR1 MNHEY, CDR2 SMNVEV (reference sequence). In nucleotides, the CDR3 is TGTGCCAGTCGACAGGGAGTCGAGCAGTACTTC. Protein sequence: CASRQGVEQYF.

This chain uses TRBV4-3 with TRBJ2-7; D gene uncertain. The CDR3 is 13 amino acids. Trimming left V 2 bases short and J 2 bases short, with 7 bases between. CDR1 LGHNA and CDR2 YSLEER come from the germline V gene. DNA of the CDR3: TGCGCCAGCAGCCAACTCTTGACCTACGAGCAGTACTTC. It codes for CASSQLLTYEQYF.

This clonotype came up many times. This chain joins TRBV5-5 and TRBJ1-2; D not resolved. Germline V gene lookup returns CDR1 SGHKS and CDR2 YYEKEE (reference sequence). V was pared by 2 bases and J by 0 bases, with 20 bases between. This CDR3 contains 18 residues. For the CDR3, the DNA is TGTGCCAGCAGCTTTGGCCTTACTGCAACTATAGCTAACTATGGCTACACCTTC. Protein product: CASSFGLTATIANYGYTF. Full variable domain (missing parts from reference TRBV5-5 and TRBJ1-2): DAGVTQSPTHLIKTRGQQVTLRCSPISGHKSVSWYQQVLGQGPQFIFQYYEKEERGRGNFPDRFSARQFPNYSSELNVNALLLGDSALYLCASSFGLTATIANYGYTFGSGTRLTVV.

The V and J genes are TRBV7-7 and TRBJ1-1; D gene ambiguous. Germline CDR1 reads SSHAT; CDR2 reads FNYEAQ (reference sequence). This CDR3 region has 13 residues. The V gene lost 7 bases and the J gene lost 6 bases, with 15 bases spanning the gap. The DNA of the CDR3 is TGTGCCAGCAACCCACTCGCTCGGGCTGAAGCTTTCTTT. Protein: CASNPLARAEAFF.

This clonotype was observed at least ten times. The V call is TRBV12-3 or TRBV12-4, the J call TRBJ2-7; 8 bases map to TRBD1. The CDR3 consists of 15 residues. The ends lost 1 base at V and 4 bases at J; junction bases unmatched: 6. CDR3 region: CASSLGVGQGYEQYF. The CDR3 DNA sequence: TGTGCCAGCAGTTTAGGGGTTGGACAGGGATACGAGCAGTACTTC.

The rearrangement uses TRBV7-9 and TRBJ2-1; D is unclear. V gave up 4 bases and J gave up 4 bases, with 11 bases separating them. The germline V gene encodes CDR1 SEHNR and CDR2 FQNEAQ (reference sequence). CDR3 size: 14 residues. CDR3 sequence reads: CASSSESPYNEQFF. In DNA, the CDR3 is TGTGCCAGCAGCTCCGAATCCCCTTACAATGAGCAGTTCTTC.

V gene TRBV10-3 combines with J gene TRBJ2-7, with 8 bases identical to TRBD2. Germline V gives CDR1 ENHRY, CDR2 SYGVKD. Trimming removed 5 bases from V and 0 bases from J; junction bases left unmatched: 3. The CDR3 spans 14 residues. The CDR3 here is CAISHSGSSYEQYF. The CDR3 coding sequence is TGTGCCATCAGTCACAGCGGGAGCTCCTACGAGCAGTACTTC.

This clonotype was counted at least ten times. This chain joins TRBV20-1 and TRBJ2-1; 14 bases fit TRBD2. CDR3 length: 16 residues. The germline CDR1 and CDR2 sequences are DFQATT and SNEGSKA (reference sequence). V shed 3 bases and J 7 bases; nucleotides not matched to a gene: 8. CDR3 in DNA: TGCAGTGCTAGCGGGACTAGCGGGAGTTCCCCGAATGAGCAGTTCTTC. Translation gives CSASGTSGSSPNEQFF.

In nucleotides, the CDR3 is TGTGCCAGCAAACATAGCGGGGGGGCCCCAGATACGCAGTATTTT. Residues: CASKHSGGAPDTQYF. V usage is TRBV6-1 and J usage is TRBJ2-3; 11 bases match TRBD2. CDR1 MNHNS and CDR2 SASEGT come from the germline V gene. Losses at the gene ends were 7 bases for V and 4 bases for J; bases not matched to a gene: 7. There are 15 residues in the CDR3.

The chain is built from TRBV3-1 and TRBJ2-7; D gene unclear. Germline CDR1 and CDR2: LGHDT and YNNKEL (reference sequence). The CDR3 has 15 residues. Trimming left V 0 bases short and J 4 bases short, with 13 bases between. As DNA, the CDR3 is TGTGCCAGCAGCCAAGATAGCTCCTCCGCTTACGAGCAGTACTTC. It specifies CASSQDSSSAYEQYF.

This clonotype was seen only a few times. This sequence joins TRBV2 and TRBJ2-2; 9 bases are a match to TRBD1. With 6 bases clipped from V and 1 base from J, the junction kept 0 bases outside the gene matches. The CDR3 has 14 residues. CDR1 is SNHLY, CDR2 FYNNEI, per germline. CDR3 in amino acids: CASRGQGNTGELFF. The CDR3 DNA is TGTGCCAGCAGGGGACAGGGGAACACCGGGGAGCTGTTTTTT.